Listed below are T cell receptor beta chains from one sample, sequenced in a study of shared clonotypes between healthy human individuals. The table came from immunoSEQ multiplex PCR; TCRdb's copy has only in-frame clones and leaves some out. This repertoire shows about 2 million clones, about 95% found once; its top ten account for less than 1.5%. Sequencing was done on a sample of naive CD8+ T cells sorted from blood. The receptor source for this set is a man aged 18 to 35 in good health. Both conserved end residues are part of each CDR3. The order of the fields is clone size, V gene, CDR3 length, D gene, J gene, CDR3 protein, CDR3 DNA. The D gene is left open where the match is weak. Only part of the rows carry a size: once, few, many, or a class if the clone is expanded.

size: once; V: TRBV29-1; length: 11; D: .; J: TRBJ2-5; CDR3: CSTSGLETQYF; DNA: TGCAGCACAAGCGGGCTCGAGACCCAGTACTTC
size: .; V: TRBV6-6; length: 15; D: TRBD1; J: TRBJ1-1; CDR3: CASLDPDRVLAEAFF; DNA: TGTGCCAGCCTAGATCCGGACAGGGTCCTCGCTGAAGCTTTCTTT
size: once; V: TRBV5-1; length: 13; D: .; J: TRBJ1-1; CDR3: CASSLGPAVEAFF; DNA: TGCGCCAGCAGCTTGGGACCGGCGGTTGAAGCTTTCTTT
size: .; V: TRBV27; length: 16; D: TRBD1; J: TRBJ2-3; CDR3: CASSLILGQGTDTQYF; DNA: TGTGCCAGCAGTCTCATTTTGGGACAGGGCACAGATACGCAGTATTTT
size: .; V: TRBV25-1; length: 15; D: .; J: TRBJ1-4; CDR3: CASSEEWSTNEKLFF; DNA: TGTGCCAGCAGTGAAGAGTGGTCAACTAATGAAAAACTGTTTTTT
size: .; V: TRBV7-9; length: 13; D: .; J: TRBJ2-7; CDR3: CASSSDSSYEQYF; DNA: TGTGCCAGCAGCTCGGACTCCTCCTACGAGCAGTACTTC
size: .; V: TRBV5-6; length: 15; D: .; J: TRBJ1-2; CDR3: CASSLGDGYNYGYTF; DNA: TGTGCCAGCAGCTTGGGGGACGGATATAACTATGGCTACACCTTC
size: .; V: TRBV27; length: 14; D: .; J: TRBJ1-1; CDR3: CASSSLGPNTEAFF; DNA: TGTGCCAGCAGTTCTTTGGGCCCGAACACTGAAGCTTTCTTT
size: .; V: TRBV2; length: 14; D: TRBD2; J: TRBJ2-7; CDR3: CASSDRQRENEQYF; DNA: TGTGCCAGCAGTGACCGACAGCGGGAGAACGAGCAGTACTTC
size: .; V: TRBV27; length: 17; D: .; J: TRBJ2-7; CDR3: CASRPAAGEGLFHEQYF; DNA: TGTGCCAGCAGACCCGCAGCAGGGGAGGGGTTATTCCACGAGCAGTACTTC
size: .; V: TRBV6-1; length: 16; D: TRBD1; J: TRBJ1-2; CDR3: CASSEWTGSSNYGYTF; DNA: TGTGCCAGCAGTGAATGGACAGGGTCATCTAACTATGGCTACACCTTC
size: .; V: TRBV7-6; length: 17; D: TRBD1; J: TRBJ2-5; CDR3: CASSEAPGTGVQETQYF; DNA: TGTGCCAGCAGCGAAGCCCCCGGGACAGGGGTACAAGAGACCCAGTACTTC
size: .; V: TRBV4-3; length: 15; D: .; J: TRBJ2-7; CDR3: CASSQDQDTTYEQYF; DNA: TGCGCCAGCAGCCAAGATCAGGACACAACCTACGAGCAGTACTTC
size: .; V: TRBV7-9; length: 14; D: .; J: TRBJ2-7; CDR3: CASSSRQAPYEQYF; DNA: TGTGCCAGCAGCTCTCGACAGGCCCCCTACGAGCAGTACTTC
size: .; V: TRBV7-9; length: 15; D: .; J: TRBJ1-4; CDR3: CASSLKGREREKLFF; DNA: TGTGCCAGCAGCTTAAAGGGCAGGGAGAGAGAAAAACTGTTTTTT
size: .; V: TRBV9; length: 14; D: .; J: TRBJ1-6; CDR3: CASSAGVGNSPLHF; DNA: TGTGCCAGCAGCGCAGGGGTTGGTAATTCACCCCTCCACTTT
size: .; V: TRBV7-2; length: 13; D: .; J: TRBJ1-2; CDR3: CASSFGTDYGYTF; DNA: TGTGCCAGCAGCTTCGGGACGGACTATGGCTACACCTTC
size: .; V: TRBV28; length: 15; D: TRBD2; J: TRBJ2-7; CDR3: CASGITSGRGYEQYF; DNA: TGTGCCAGCGGAATAACTAGCGGGAGGGGCTACGAGCAGTACTTC
size: .; V: TRBV27; length: 16; D: .; J: TRBJ2-2; CDR3: CASSFVAGSSSGELFF; DNA: TGTGCCAGCAGTTTCGTGGCGGGAAGCTCGAGCGGGGAGCTGTTTTTT
size: few; V: TRBV4-1; length: 18; D: .; J: TRBJ1-2; CDR3: CASSQGLGTQLGSYGYTF; DNA: TGCGCCAGCAGCCAAGGTCTGGGGACTCAGCTTGGGTCTTATGGCTACACCTTC
size: .; V: TRBV1; length: 21; D: .; J: TRBJ2-3; CDR3: CTSSQDQTSGLAGGGTDTQYF; DNA: TGCACCAGCAGCCAAGACCAAACCAGTGGACTAGCGGGAGGAGGCACAGATACGCAGTATTTT
size: .; V: TRBV13; length: 12; D: .; J: TRBJ2-1; CDR3: CASSSLGSEQFF; DNA: TGTGCCAGCAGCTCCTTGGGGAGTGAGCAGTTCTTC
size: .; V: TRBV28; length: 13; D: .; J: TRBJ2-1; CDR3: CASSLNSYNEQFF; DNA: TGTGCCAGCAGTTTAAACTCCTACAATGAGCAGTTCTTC
size: .; V: TRBV5-4; length: 16; D: TRBD2; J: TRBJ2-2; CDR3: CAGSNGWEGPTGELFF; DNA: TGTGCCGGATCGAATGGGTGGGAGGGCCCCACCGGGGAGCTGTTTTTT
size: .; V: TRBV6-5; length: 15; D: .; J: TRBJ2-3; CDR3: CASSYSWESTDTQYF; DNA: TGTGCCAGCAGTTACTCATGGGAAAGCACAGATACGCAGTATTTT
size: .; V: TRBV6-5; length: 15; D: .; J: TRBJ2-7; CDR3: CASSTNTRFSYEQYF; DNA: TGTGCCAGCAGCACCAATACCCGCTTCTCCTACGAGCAGTACTTC
size: once; V: TRBV29-1; length: 12; D: .; J: TRBJ2-7; CDR3: CSARDGSYEQYF; DNA: TGCAGCGCACGGGACGGATCCTACGAGCAGTACTTC
size: .; V: TRBV4-1; length: 17; D: .; J: TRBJ1-4; CDR3: CASSHQARTATNEKLFF; DNA: TGCGCCAGCAGCCATCAAGCTCGGACAGCAACTAATGAAAAACTGTTTTTT
size: .; V: TRBV28; length: 14; D: TRBD2; J: TRBJ2-7; CDR3: CASRSLLAGYEQYF; DNA: TGTGCCAGCAGGTCCCTGCTAGCGGGCTACGAGCAGTACTTC
size: .; V: TRBV6-1; length: 17; D: TRBD2; J: TRBJ2-1; CDR3: CASSVELAGGLYNEQFF; DNA: TGTGCCAGCAGTGTGGAACTAGCGGGAGGCCTTTACAATGAGCAGTTCTTC
size: .; V: TRBV2; length: 15; D: .; J: TRBJ1-5; CDR3: CASSPDSDSNQPQHF; DNA: TGTGCCAGCAGTCCGGACAGTGATAGCAATCAGCCCCAGCATTTT
size: .; V: TRBV7-9; length: 15; D: .; J: TRBJ2-7; CDR3: CASSLALGLVYEQYF; DNA: TGTGCCAGCAGCTTAGCGCTGGGACTGGTCTACGAGCAGTACTTC
size: .; V: TRBV6-6; length: 14; D: TRBD1; J: TRBJ2-1; CDR3: CASSFGTDVNEQFF; DNA: TGTGCCAGCAGTTTTGGGACAGACGTGAATGAGCAGTTCTTC
size: .; V: TRBV4-1; length: 18; D: TRBD2; J: TRBJ2-2; CDR3: CASSLRLAGDTNTGELFF; DNA: TGCGCCAGCAGCTTGCGACTAGCGGGGGATACGAACACCGGGGAGCTGTTTTTT
size: .; V: TRBV7-9; length: 15; D: TRBD1; J: TRBJ2-7; CDR3: CASSPRDRGHYEQYF; DNA: TGTGCCAGCAGCCCCCGGGACAGGGGGCATTACGAGCAGTACTTC
size: .; V: TRBV7-8; length: 14; D: .; J: TRBJ1-2; CDR3: CASSLVGGNYGYTF; DNA: TGTGCCAGCAGCTTAGTAGGGGGAAACTATGGCTACACCTTC
size: .; V: TRBV11-1; length: 18; D: TRBD1; J: TRBJ2-3; CDR3: CASSGPGTGGLPADTQYF; DNA: TGTGCCAGCAGCGGTCCCGGGACAGGGGGCCTTCCAGCAGATACGCAGTATTTT
size: once; V: TRBV9; length: 15; D: .; J: TRBJ2-7; CDR3: CASSVAPGLNSEQYF; DNA: TGTGCCAGCAGCGTAGCTCCAGGGTTGAATTCCGAGCAGTACTTC
size: .; V: TRBV11-2; length: 15; D: .; J: TRBJ1-2; CDR3: CASSGWDGRNYGYTF; DNA: TGTGCCAGCAGCGGATGGGACGGGAGGAACTATGGCTACACCTTC
size: .; V: TRBV7-5; length: 16; D: .; J: TRBJ2-7; CDR3: CARSRSPGYYSYEQYF; DNA: TGTGCCAGAAGCAGGTCACCGGGCTACTACTCCTACGAGCAGTACTTC
size: few; V: TRBV18; length: 13; D: .; J: TRBJ1-1; CDR3: CASSPLGGAEAFF; DNA: TGTGCCAGCTCACCGCTGGGGGGAGCTGAAGCTTTCTTT
size: .; V: TRBV5-1; length: 14; D: TRBD2; J: TRBJ2-1; CDR3: CASGIAGAYNEQFF; DNA: TGCGCCAGCGGGATAGCGGGGGCCTACAATGAGCAGTTCTTC
size: .; V: TRBV7-9; length: 15; D: TRBD1; J: TRBJ1-5; CDR3: CASSLGPQGDQPQHF; DNA: TGTGCCAGCAGCTTAGGACCCCAGGGGGATCAGCCCCAGCATTTT
size: .; V: TRBV2; length: 18; D: .; J: TRBJ1-1; CDR3: CASSEEQWQGRGNTEAFF; DNA: TGTGCCAGCAGTGAAGAGCAATGGCAGGGACGAGGAAACACTGAAGCTTTCTTT
size: .; V: TRBV5-1; length: 15; D: .; J: TRBJ1-4; CDR3: CASSSDLSGNEKLFF; DNA: TGCGCCAGCAGCAGTGATCTGAGTGGTAATGAAAAACTGTTTTTT
size: .; V: TRBV6-5; length: 13; D: TRBD1; J: TRBJ2-5; CDR3: CASSRQGQETQYF; DNA: TGTGCCAGCAGCCGACAGGGGCAAGAGACCCAGTACTTC
size: .; V: TRBV18; length: 14; D: TRBD1; J: TRBJ1-2; CDR3: CASSPPTGEGGYTF; DNA: TGTGCCAGCTCACCCCCGACAGGGGAAGGTGGCTACACCTTC
size: .; V: TRBV11-2; length: 14; D: TRBD2; J: TRBJ2-7; CDR3: CASSLAGLVGEQYF; DNA: TGTGCCAGCAGCTTAGCAGGACTAGTTGGTGAGCAGTACTTC
size: .; V: TRBV27; length: 14; D: .; J: TRBJ2-1; CDR3: CASSVAELDNEQFF; DNA: TGTGCCAGCAGTGTAGCGGAACTTGACAATGAGCAGTTCTTC
size: .; V: TRBV27; length: 15; D: TRBD1; J: TRBJ2-3; CDR3: CASSPGQAGTDTQYF; DNA: TGTGCCAGCAGTCCCGGACAGGCTGGCACAGATACGCAGTATTTT
size: .; V: TRBV7-9; length: 15; D: .; J: TRBJ2-1; CDR3: CASSQQAVARNEQFF; DNA: TGTGCCAGCAGCCAGCAAGCCGTCGCTAGAAATGAGCAGTTCTTC